The entry that follows covers one T cell receptor beta chain sequence. TCRdb called the 5' RACE reads again in MiXCR, with one record for every CDR3 protein. This table has about 520,000 distinct CDR3 sequences, 22% appearing once. The data originate from a study of identical twins. V dropped 2 bases and J dropped 11 bases, with 13 bases sitting between them. The germline V gene has CDR1 MNHEY and CDR2 SVGAGI. The CDR3 is made up of 14 amino acids. The data were also submitted as part of a second study, on T cells expressing NK-cell markers.

Sequences were obtained from CD4+ T cells sorted from blood. The chain employs TRBV6-5 and TRBJ1-6, with D unclear. The TCR originated in a woman in her late teens or twenties in good health. The CDR3 bases are TGTGCCAGCAGTTACGTGCAGGATGGGACACCCCTCCACTTT. Translated: CASSYVQDGTPLHF.